One and the same sample provided the 9 T cell receptor beta chains below, sequenced in a study of blood T cells in healthy people across ages. Combining a sample-barcoded 5' primer with a J-beta primer mix, a second PCR ran for roughly 7 to 12 cycles. TCRdb ran MiXCR on the 5' RACE reads and lists one entry per CDR3 protein. The sample carries just over 1 million distinct CDR3 sequences, less than 50% recorded once. The sequencing input was blood. The receptors originated from a woman aged 55-70 years in good health.

This chain links TRBV25-1 with TRBJ2-7, with TRBD2 matching over 9 bases. The junction had 7 bases not matched to a gene; V was cut back by 2 bases and J by 5 bases. CDR1 is MGHDK, CDR2 SYGVNS, per germline. This CDR3 is built from 15 residues. The CDR3: CASSEISGSPHEQYF. The CDR3 region has the DNA TGTGCCAGCAGTGAAATTAGCGGGAGTCCCCACGAGCAGTACTTC.

CDR3 coding DNA: TGTGCCAGCAGGCTAGCGGGAGGGGAGACCCAGTACTTC. Its translation is CASRLAGGETQYF. This rearrangement joins TRBV12-3 or TRBV12-4 to TRBJ2-7, with 12 bases lining up with TRBD2. The J call could be wrong; TRBJ2-5 is a better fit for the DNA end. This CDR3 comprises 13 residues.

This clonotype was observed a handful of times. The chain employs TRBV18 and TRBJ2-5; D is ambiguous. Germline CDR1 is KGHSH and CDR2 is LQKENI. The CDR3 is 12 amino acids. The V end was cut by 6 bases, the J end by 2 bases, with 7 bases between. The chain's CDR3 is CASSALQETQYF. The CDR3 DNA is TGTGCCAGCTCCGCGTTACAAGAGACCCAGTACTTC. The variable domain in full, completed from reference TRBV18 and TRBJ2-5, reads NAGVMQNPRHLVRRRGQEARLRCSPMKGHSHVYWYRQLPEEGLKFMVYLQKENIIDESGMPKERFSAEFPKEGPSILRIQQVVRGDSAAYFCASSALQETQYFGPGTRLLVL.

A few counts support this clonotype. The gene calls are TRBV10-3 and TRBJ1-1, with TRBD1 as a possible D gene (5 bases). Germline loops: CDR1 ENHRY, CDR2 SYGVKD. The germline V and J ends were trimmed by 3 bases and 4 bases, with 9 bases remaining between them. There are 13 residues in the CDR3. CDR3 sequence (DNA): TGTGCCATCAGTGACAGGGCGGGCACTGAAGCTTTCTTT. Its protein product is CAISDRAGTEAFF.

This clonotype was recorded a few times. This chain links TRBV6-6 with TRBJ2-3; TRBD2 agrees at 10 bases. Germline values: CDR1 MNHNY, CDR2 SVGAGI (reference sequence). Trimming cost V 4 bases and J 3 bases; bases outside gene matches: 4. The CDR3 is 15 residues long. Here the CDR3 DNA reads TGTGCCAGCAGTTCGAGCGGGAGGGGAACAGATACGCAGTATTTT. Its translation: CASSSSGRGTDTQYF.

The chain couples TRBV12-3 or TRBV12-4 to TRBJ1-2; possible D gene TRBD1, 6 bases. There are 16 residues in the CDR3. Trimming cost V 4 bases and J 7 bases, with 22 bases left between them. The CDR3 loop reads CASSSSASGGSSGYTF. CDR3 bases: TGTGCCAGCAGTTCATCTGCCTCGGGGGGCAGTAGTGGCTACACCTTC.

This clonotype was observed a few times. V usage is TRBV18 and J usage is TRBJ2-5; D is uncertain. This CDR3 contains 14 residues. The V end lost 1 base, the J end lost 1 base, and 7 bases lay between the germline ends. CDR1 is KGHSH, CDR2 LQKENI, per germline. CDR3 in DNA: TGTGCCAGCTCACCACGCACAGCCCAAGAGACCCAGTACTTC. This gives the protein CASSPRTAQETQYF.

Of note for this clonotype: A read error is possible here, since a much larger clone lies one base away. This rearrangement joins TRBV5-5 to TRBJ2-7; D uncertain. The germline V and J ends were trimmed by 1 base and 6 bases, with 23 bases remaining between them. This CDR3 contains 17 residues. The germline CDR1 and CDR2 sequences are SGHKS and YYEKEE (reference sequence). The CDR3 sequence: CASSLLFAGVGLCEQYF. The DNA of the CDR3 is TGTGCCAGCAGCTTGTTGTTTGCAGGAGTCGGTCTCTGCGAGCAGTACTTC.

This clonotype was recorded at least ten times. The rearrangement links TRBV18 to TRBJ2-7, with D possibly matching TRBD2 (5 bases). V lost 3 bases to trimming and J lost 2 bases, with 11 bases between them. The germline V gene has CDR1 KGHSH and CDR2 LQKENI. This CDR3 has 14 amino acids. The chain's CDR3 is CASSPSGNTYEQYF. In DNA, the CDR3 is TGTGCCAGCTCACCCTCCGGGAATACCTACGAGCAGTACTTC.